This T cell receptor beta chain was documented in a study of cytomegalovirus exposure and HLA in healthy donors. Both 60 Vbeta primers and 13 Jbeta primers went into the PCR. Using immunoSEQ multiplex PCR, the repertoire was profiled, and TCRdb retains in-frame clones only, with some absent. In the table there are tens of thousands of clones, about 68% of which are singletons. Germline CDR1 SGHVS, CDR2 FQNEAQ. The CDR3 length is 13 residues. With 2 bases clipped from V and 15 bases from J, the junction kept 10 bases outside the gene matches. The donors (healthy individuals) were bone marrow donors. Overall study findings and caveats: A few chains tied to CMV proved CMV antigen-specific in vitro. Later analysis identified about 17,000 TCR beta sequences associated with HLA alleles, using a false discovery rate threshold of 0.05.

As for this clone: Its antigen is as yet unknown.

This clonotype was sampled from a young woman in good health and CMV-seropositive. The V gene is TRBV7-8, the J gene TRBJ2-1, with 7 positions matching TRBD2. Input material: PBMCs. CDR3 nucleotide sequence: TGTGCCAGCAGCTTAAGGCTCGCGGGAGCACCGTTCTTC. It specifies CASSLRLAGAPFF.